This TCR beta chain was recorded in a study of T cell responses to AZD1222 COVID-19 vaccine. Study-wide background: Pooling covered second doses at about 4 or about 12 weeks.

Method: immunoSEQ multiplex PCR; TCRdb's copy keeps in-frame clones and lacks some. The top ten clones hold under 2.5% of a sample with approximately 160,000 clones, around 88% of them seen once. CDR1 and CDR2 from the germline V gene are SEHNR and FQNEAQ (reference sequence). Trimming stripped 1 base from V and 9 bases from J, with 22 bases between. CDR3 length equals 17 residues. In the case of this clone: Its antigen remains unknown.

Regarding the study as a whole: Seropositive at baseline were only a handful of AZD1222 recipients. Sampling captured repertoires only after the peak T cell response. There were mostly white British donors and more females than males, and clonal diversity was possibly underestimated.

The TCR originated in an adult in good health. The material sequenced was peripheral blood, taken on day 0 of AZD1222 vaccination. This chain connects TRBV7-9 to TRBJ2-1; D is possibly TRBD1 (5 bases). CDR3 nucleotide sequence: TGTGCCAGCAGCTTAGTCCTCAGGAAAGGGGTTTCCAGTGAGCAGTTCTTC. Protein: CASSLVLRKGVSSEQFF.